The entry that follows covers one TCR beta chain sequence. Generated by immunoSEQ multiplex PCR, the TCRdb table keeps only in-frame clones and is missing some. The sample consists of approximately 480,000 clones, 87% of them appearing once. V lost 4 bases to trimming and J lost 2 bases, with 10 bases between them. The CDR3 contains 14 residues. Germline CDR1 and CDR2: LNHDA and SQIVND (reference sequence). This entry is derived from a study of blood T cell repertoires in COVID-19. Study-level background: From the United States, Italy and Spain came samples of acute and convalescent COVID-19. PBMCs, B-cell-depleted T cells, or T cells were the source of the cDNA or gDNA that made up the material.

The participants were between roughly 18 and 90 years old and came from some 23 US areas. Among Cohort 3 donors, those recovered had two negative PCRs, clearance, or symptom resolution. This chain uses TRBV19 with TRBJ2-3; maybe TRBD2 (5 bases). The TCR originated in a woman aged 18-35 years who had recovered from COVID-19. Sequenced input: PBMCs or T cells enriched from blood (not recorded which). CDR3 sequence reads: CASSTDFTTDTQYF. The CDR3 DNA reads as TGTGCCAGTAGTACGGACTTTACCACAGATACGCAGTATTTT. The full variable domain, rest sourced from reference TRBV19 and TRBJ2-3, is DGGITQSPKYLFRKEGQNVTLSCEQNLNHDAMYWYRQDPGQGLRLIYYSQIVNDFQKGDIAEGYSVSREKKESFPLTVTSAQKNPTAFYLCASSTDFTTDTQYFGPGTRLTVL.